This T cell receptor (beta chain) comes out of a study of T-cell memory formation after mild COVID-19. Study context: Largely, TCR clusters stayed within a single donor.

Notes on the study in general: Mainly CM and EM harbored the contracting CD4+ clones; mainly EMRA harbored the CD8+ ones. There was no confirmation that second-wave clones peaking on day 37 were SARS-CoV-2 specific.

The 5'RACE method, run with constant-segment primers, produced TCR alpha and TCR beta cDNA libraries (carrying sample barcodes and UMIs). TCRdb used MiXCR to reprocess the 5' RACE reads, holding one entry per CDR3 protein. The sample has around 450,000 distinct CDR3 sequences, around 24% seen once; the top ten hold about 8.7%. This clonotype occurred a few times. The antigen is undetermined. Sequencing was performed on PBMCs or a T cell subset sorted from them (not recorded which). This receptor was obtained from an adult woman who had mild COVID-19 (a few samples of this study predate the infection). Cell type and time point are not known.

CDR3 coding DNA: TGCGCCAGCAGCCAAGACTACTACAATGAGCAGTTCTTC. Amino acids: CASSQDYYNEQFF. This rearrangement joins TRBV4-3 to TRBJ2-1; no definite D call. V lost 0 bases and J 3 bases, leaving 3 bases between the germline ends. In germline, CDR1 is LGHNA, CDR2 YSLEER. The CDR3 contains 13 residues.